Reported below is one TCR beta chain. As originally analysed: Nucleated cell number was recorded as an estimate derived from reference gene primer amplification. Only in-frame clones appear in the TCRdb table, and some are missing; sequencing was by immunoSEQ multiplex PCR. V, J and clone size derive from that table, while D and trimming were established from the DNA sequence. The sample has around 250,000 clones, over 75% seen once. The data derive from a study of blood T cell repertoires in COVID-19. Study background: Italy, Spain and the United States were the sources of the convalescent and acute COVID-19 samples.

The sequence came from a human donor in a cohort sampled during active COVID-19. Material for sequencing was peripheral blood.

CDR3 region: CASSPRSWGPYEQYF. The CDR3 region has the DNA TGTGCCAGCAGTCCCAGAAGTTGGGGGCCCTACGAGCAGTACTTC. The chain couples TRBV28 to TRBJ2-7, with TRBD1 as a possible D gene (6 bases). V was clipped by 5 bases and J by 2 bases, with 16 bases between them. The CDR3 runs to 15 residues. Germline V gives CDR1 MDHEN, CDR2 SYDVKM.